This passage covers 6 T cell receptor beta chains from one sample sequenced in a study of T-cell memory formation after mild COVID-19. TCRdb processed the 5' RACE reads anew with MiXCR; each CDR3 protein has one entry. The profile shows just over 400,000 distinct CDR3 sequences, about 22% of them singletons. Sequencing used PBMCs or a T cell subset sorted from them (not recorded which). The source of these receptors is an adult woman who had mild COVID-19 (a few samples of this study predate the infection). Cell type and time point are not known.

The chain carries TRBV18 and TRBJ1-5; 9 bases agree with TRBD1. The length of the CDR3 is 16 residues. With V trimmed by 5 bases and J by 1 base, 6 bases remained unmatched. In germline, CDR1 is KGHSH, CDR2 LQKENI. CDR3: CASSATGGASNQPQHF. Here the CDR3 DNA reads TGTGCCAGCTCAGCGACAGGGGGTGCGAGCAATCAGCCCCAGCATTTT.

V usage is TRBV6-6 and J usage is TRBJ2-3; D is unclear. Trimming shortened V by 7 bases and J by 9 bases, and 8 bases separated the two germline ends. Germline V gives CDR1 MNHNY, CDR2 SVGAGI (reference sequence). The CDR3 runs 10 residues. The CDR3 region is CASNLDTQYF. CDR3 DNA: TGTGCCAGCAACCTTGACACGCAGTATTTT.

CDR3 region: CASREYRGGVNTEAFF. The CDR3 region has the DNA TGTGCCAGCAGGGAATACAGGGGCGGTGTGAACACTGAAGCTTTCTTT. The chain carries TRBV6-1 and TRBJ1-1; 7 positions match TRBD1. The CDR3 sequence is 16 residues long. Germline V CDR1 and CDR2: MNHNS, SASEGT. With 6 bases clipped from V and 0 bases from J, the junction kept 10 bases outside the gene matches.

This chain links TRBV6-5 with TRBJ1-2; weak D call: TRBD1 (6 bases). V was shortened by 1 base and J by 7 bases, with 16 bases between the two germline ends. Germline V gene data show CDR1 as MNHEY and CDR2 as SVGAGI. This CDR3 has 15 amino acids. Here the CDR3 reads CASSYWDTEVGGYTF. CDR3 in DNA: TGTGCCAGCAGTTACTGGGACACGGAGGTTGGTGGCTACACCTTC.

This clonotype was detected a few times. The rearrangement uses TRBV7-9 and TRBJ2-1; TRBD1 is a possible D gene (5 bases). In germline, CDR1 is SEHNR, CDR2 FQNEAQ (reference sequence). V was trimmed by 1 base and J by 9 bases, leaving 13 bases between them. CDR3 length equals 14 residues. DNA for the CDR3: TGTGCCAGCAGCTTAGAATGGGGCCCCAGTGAGCAGTTCTTC. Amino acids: CASSLEWGPSEQFF.

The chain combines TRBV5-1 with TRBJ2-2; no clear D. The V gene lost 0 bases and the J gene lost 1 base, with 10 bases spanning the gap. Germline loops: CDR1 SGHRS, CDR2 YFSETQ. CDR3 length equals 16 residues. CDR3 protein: CASSLGSRQNTGELFF. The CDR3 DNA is TGCGCCAGCAGCTTGGGTAGCAGGCAGAACACCGGGGAGCTGTTTTTT.